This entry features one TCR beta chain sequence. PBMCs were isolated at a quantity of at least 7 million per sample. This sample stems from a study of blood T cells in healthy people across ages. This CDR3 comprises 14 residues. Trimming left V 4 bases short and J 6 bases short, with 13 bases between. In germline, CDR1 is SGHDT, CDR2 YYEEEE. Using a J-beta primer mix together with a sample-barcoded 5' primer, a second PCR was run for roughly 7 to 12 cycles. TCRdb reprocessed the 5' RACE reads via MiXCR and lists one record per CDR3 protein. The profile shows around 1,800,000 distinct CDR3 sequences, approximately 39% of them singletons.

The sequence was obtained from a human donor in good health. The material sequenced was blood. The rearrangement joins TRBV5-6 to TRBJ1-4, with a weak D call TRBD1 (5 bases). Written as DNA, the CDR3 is TGTGCCAGCAGCGACTTCGGGACGGATGAAAAACTGTTTTTT. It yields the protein CASSDFGTDEKLFF.